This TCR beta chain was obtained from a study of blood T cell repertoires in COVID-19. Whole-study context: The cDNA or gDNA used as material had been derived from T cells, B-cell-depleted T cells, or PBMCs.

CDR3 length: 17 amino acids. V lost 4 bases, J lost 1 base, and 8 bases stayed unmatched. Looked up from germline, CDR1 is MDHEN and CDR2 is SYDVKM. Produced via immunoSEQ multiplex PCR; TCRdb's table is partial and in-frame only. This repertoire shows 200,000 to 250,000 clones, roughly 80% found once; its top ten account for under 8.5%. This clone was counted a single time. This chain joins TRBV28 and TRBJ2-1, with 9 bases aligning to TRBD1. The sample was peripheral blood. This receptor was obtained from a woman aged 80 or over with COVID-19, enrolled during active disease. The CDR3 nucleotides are TGTGCCAGCAGTTCCCCCGGACAGGGGAGGTCCTACAATGAGCAGTTCTTC. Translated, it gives CASSSPGQGRSYNEQFF. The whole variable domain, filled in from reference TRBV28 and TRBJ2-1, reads DVKVTQSSRYLVKRTGEKVFLECVQDMDHENMFWYRQDPGLGLRLIYFSYDVKMKEKGDIPEGYSVSREKKERFSLILESASTNQTSMYLCASSSPGQGRSYNEQFFGPGTRLTVL.